This is a list of T cell receptor beta chains from one sample in a study of a mutant IDH1 vaccine in newly diagnosed glioma. These receptors are not linked to any known antigen. The data were produced by immunoSEQ multiplex PCR, yet TCRdb's version contains in-frame clones alone and is incomplete. In the table there are about 25,000 clones, 70% to 80% of which are singletons. Specimen: PBMCs, collected from a glioma patient whose treatment included an IDH1 peptide vaccine. These receptor sequences come from a woman aged 18-30 years with glioma. The CDR3 runs from the conserved cysteine through the conserved F or W. D genes are given only for firm matches. Clone size is not always given. Where it is, it says once, few, many or a class for expanded clones.

j_call: TRBJ1-1
d_call: .
clone_size: few
cdr3_length: 13
v_call: TRBV30
cdr3_nt: TGTGCCTGGGAGGTAGGGGTGGGCACTGAAGCTTTCTTT
cdr3_aa: CAWEVGVGTEAFF

j_call: TRBJ1-6
d_call: .
clone_size: .
cdr3_length: 12
v_call: TRBV30
cdr3_nt: TGTGCCTGGAGTTCGAGGTCTGTTACCCTCCACTTT
cdr3_aa: CAWSSRSVTLHF

j_call: TRBJ2-7
d_call: .
clone_size: .
cdr3_length: 15
v_call: TRBV6-1
cdr3_nt: TGTGCCAGCAGTGAAAGGGACCTTAGCTCCTACGAGCAGTACTTC
cdr3_aa: CASSERDLSSYEQYF

j_call: TRBJ1-4
d_call: .
clone_size: few
cdr3_length: 15
v_call: TRBV19
cdr3_nt: TGTGCCAGTAGTATGGGCGGCCGCTATAATGAAAAACTGTTTTTT
cdr3_aa: CASSMGGRYNEKLFF

j_call: TRBJ1-1
d_call: .
clone_size: .
cdr3_length: 12
v_call: TRBV5-5
cdr3_nt: TGTGCCAGCACCCAAACGACAGGTGAAGCTTTCTTT
cdr3_aa: CASTQTTGEAFF

j_call: TRBJ2-5
d_call: .
clone_size: .
cdr3_length: 15
v_call: TRBV5-4
cdr3_nt: TGTGCCAGCAGCTTGGAGGGGGGGCAGAAAGAGACCCAGTACTTC
cdr3_aa: CASSLEGGQKETQYF

j_call: TRBJ1-1
d_call: .
clone_size: .
cdr3_length: 13
v_call: TRBV5-8
cdr3_nt: TGTGCCAGCAGCCGGGTAGGGAACACTGAAGCTTTCTTT
cdr3_aa: CASSRVGNTEAFF

j_call: TRBJ2-1
d_call: .
clone_size: .
cdr3_length: 16
v_call: TRBV29-1
cdr3_nt: TGCAGCGTTGATCGGCTAGAAGAACGCTCCTACAATGAGCAGTTCTTC
cdr3_aa: CSVDRLEERSYNEQFF

j_call: TRBJ1-1
d_call: .
clone_size: few
cdr3_length: 15
v_call: TRBV4-2
cdr3_nt: TGTGCCAGCAGCCAAGGAGGATATAACAGAGACGAAGCTTTCTTT
cdr3_aa: CASSQGGYNRDEAFF

j_call: TRBJ1-2
d_call: TRBD1
clone_size: .
cdr3_length: 14
v_call: TRBV5-6
cdr3_nt: TGTGCCAGCAGCTTGGGAGGGGGCCGCTATGGCTACACCTTC
cdr3_aa: CASSLGGGRYGYTF

j_call: TRBJ1-1
d_call: .
clone_size: few
cdr3_length: 12
v_call: TRBV29-1
cdr3_nt: TGCAGCGTTAGATGGGCTGCCACTGAAGCTTTCTTT
cdr3_aa: CSVRWAATEAFF

j_call: TRBJ1-1
d_call: TRBD1
clone_size: .
cdr3_length: 14
v_call: TRBV15
cdr3_nt: TGTGCCACCAGCGAAGACAGGGTGAACACTGAAGCTTTCTTT
cdr3_aa: CATSEDRVNTEAFF

j_call: TRBJ2-2
d_call: TRBD1
clone_size: .
cdr3_length: 16
v_call: TRBV6-1
cdr3_nt: TGTGCCAGCAGTGAATCTGCCGGGACAGGGGGCGGGGAGCTGTTTTTT
cdr3_aa: CASSESAGTGGGELFF

j_call: TRBJ2-3
d_call: .
clone_size: .
cdr3_length: 10
v_call: TRBV20-1
cdr3_nt: TGCAGCAGGGTCCCCGATACGCAGTATTTT
cdr3_aa: CSRVPDTQYF

j_call: TRBJ2-2
d_call: .
clone_size: few
cdr3_length: 14
v_call: TRBV7-7
cdr3_nt: TGTGCTAGCAGCGTCGAGGCGGGATTTAGGGAGCTGTTTTTT
cdr3_aa: CASSVEAGFRELFF

j_call: TRBJ2-3
d_call: TRBD2
clone_size: few
cdr3_length: 15
v_call: TRBV6-4
cdr3_nt: TGTGCCAGCAGTACACTAGCGGGAGAGGCAGATACGCAGTATTTT
cdr3_aa: CASSTLAGEADTQYF

j_call: TRBJ1-1
d_call: TRBD1
clone_size: .
cdr3_length: 13
v_call: TRBV4-3
cdr3_nt: TGCGCCAGCAGCCTCACAGGGGGCACTGAAGCTTTCTTT
cdr3_aa: CASSLTGGTEAFF

j_call: TRBJ1-1
d_call: .
clone_size: .
cdr3_length: 14
v_call: TRBV15
cdr3_nt: TGTGCCACCAGCAGCGGTCAGGGTGAGTACGAAGCTTTCTTT
cdr3_aa: CATSSGQGEYEAFF

j_call: TRBJ1-2
d_call: TRBD1
clone_size: .
cdr3_length: 14
v_call: TRBV4-1
cdr3_nt: TGCGCCAGCAGCCGCGGGACAGTCTACTATGGCTACACCTTC
cdr3_aa: CASSRGTVYYGYTF

j_call: TRBJ1-3
d_call: .
clone_size: .
cdr3_length: 18
v_call: TRBV5-4
cdr3_nt: TGTGCCAGCAGCTTGGGTTCTCTGGGGCAGACCTCTGGAAACACCATATATTTT
cdr3_aa: CASSLGSLGQTSGNTIYF

j_call: TRBJ2-7
d_call: TRBD1
clone_size: .
cdr3_length: 16
v_call: TRBV4-1
cdr3_nt: TGCGCCAGCAGCCCTTCCGGGACAGGGGGCTCCTACGAGCAGTACTTC
cdr3_aa: CASSPSGTGGSYEQYF

j_call: TRBJ2-2
d_call: TRBD2
clone_size: few
cdr3_length: 16
v_call: TRBV5-1
cdr3_nt: TGCGCCAGCAGCTTGGTTAGCGGGGGGAACACCGGGGAGCTGTTTTTT
cdr3_aa: CASSLVSGGNTGELFF

j_call: TRBJ2-7
d_call: .
clone_size: .
cdr3_length: 13
v_call: TRBV6-1
cdr3_nt: TGTGCCAGCAAAAAGGGGGTGACCTACGAGCAGTACTTC
cdr3_aa: CASKKGVTYEQYF

j_call: TRBJ2-7
d_call: .
clone_size: .
cdr3_length: 16
v_call: TRBV4-3
cdr3_nt: TGCGCCAGCAGCCACTCTGCGACGGGAGAGTACTACGAGCAGTACTTC
cdr3_aa: CASSHSATGEYYEQYF

j_call: TRBJ2-5
d_call: .
clone_size: once
cdr3_length: 14
v_call: TRBV7-9
cdr3_nt: TGTGCCAGCAGCTTTCCCGGCAGTCAAGAGACCCAGTACTTC
cdr3_aa: CASSFPGSQETQYF

j_call: TRBJ1-5
d_call: .
clone_size: .
cdr3_length: 15
v_call: TRBV7-8
cdr3_nt: TGTGCCAGCAGCTTAGACAGAGCTAGCAATCAGCCCCAGCATTTT
cdr3_aa: CASSLDRASNQPQHF

j_call: TRBJ2-2
d_call: .
clone_size: medium-sized
cdr3_length: 12
v_call: TRBV27
cdr3_nt: TGTGCCAGCAGTTTTTCCACCGGGGAGCTGTTTTTT
cdr3_aa: CASSFSTGELFF

j_call: TRBJ2-7
d_call: TRBD1
clone_size: .
cdr3_length: 15
v_call: TRBV4-1
cdr3_nt: TGCGCCAGCAGCCAAGGGACAGGGTCTTACTACGAGCAGTACTTC
cdr3_aa: CASSQGTGSYYEQYF

j_call: TRBJ2-2
d_call: TRBD2
clone_size: .
cdr3_length: 14
v_call: TRBV5-4
cdr3_nt: TGTGCTCACAGCAGCGGGATGAGGGACGGGGAGCTGTTTTTT
cdr3_aa: CAHSSGMRDGELFF

j_call: TRBJ1-1
d_call: .
clone_size: .
cdr3_length: 12
v_call: TRBV7-2
cdr3_nt: TGTGCCAGCAGCTCACAGGGATATGAAGCTTTCTTT
cdr3_aa: CASSSQGYEAFF

j_call: TRBJ2-6
d_call: .
clone_size: few
cdr3_length: 15
v_call: TRBV7-8
cdr3_nt: TGTGCCAGCAGCTTAGGGGACTCTGGGGCCAACGTCCTGACTTTC
cdr3_aa: CASSLGDSGANVLTF

j_call: TRBJ2-2
d_call: .
clone_size: few
cdr3_length: 17
v_call: TRBV14
cdr3_nt: TGTGCCAGCAGCCAAGACCTGCAGCCGCAGAACACCGGGGAGCTGTTTTTT
cdr3_aa: CASSQDLQPQNTGELFF

j_call: TRBJ2-2
d_call: TRBD1
clone_size: .
cdr3_length: 15
v_call: TRBV29-1
cdr3_nt: TGCAGCGTCACCCGAGGGACAGGGAACACCGGGGAGCTGTTTTTT
cdr3_aa: CSVTRGTGNTGELFF

j_call: TRBJ1-3
d_call: .
clone_size: .
cdr3_length: 16
v_call: TRBV4-3
cdr3_nt: TGCGCCAGCAGCCAAGATGGTACGGGCTCTGGAAACACCATATATTTT
cdr3_aa: CASSQDGTGSGNTIYF

j_call: TRBJ2-7
d_call: .
clone_size: once
cdr3_length: 11
v_call: TRBV25-1
cdr3_nt: TGTGCCAGCAGTGACGGGGCAGGGTCGTACTTC
cdr3_aa: CASSDGAGSYF

j_call: TRBJ2-7
d_call: .
clone_size: .
cdr3_length: 11
v_call: TRBV11-3
cdr3_nt: TGTGCCAGCAGCTTCAGGTACGAGCAGTACTTC
cdr3_aa: CASSFRYEQYF

j_call: TRBJ1-5
d_call: TRBD1
clone_size: .
cdr3_length: 15
v_call: TRBV6-1
cdr3_nt: TGTGCCAGCAGTGGAGGACAGGGGGCAAGTCAGCCCCAGCATTTT
cdr3_aa: CASSGGQGASQPQHF

j_call: TRBJ2-4
d_call: .
clone_size: .
cdr3_length: 15
v_call: TRBV6-1
cdr3_nt: TGTGCCAGCAGTGAAGCATCCAGGGCCAAAAACATTCAGTACTTC
cdr3_aa: CASSEASRAKNIQYF

j_call: TRBJ1-1
d_call: TRBD1
clone_size: .
cdr3_length: 14
v_call: TRBV9
cdr3_nt: TGTGCCAGCAGCCCTCGGACAGGGTACACTGAAGCTTTCTTT
cdr3_aa: CASSPRTGYTEAFF

j_call: TRBJ2-1
d_call: TRBD2
clone_size: .
cdr3_length: 17
v_call: TRBV11-2
cdr3_nt: TGTGCCAGCAGCGTCGGACTAGCGGGGGAACCCTACAATGAGCAGTTCTTC
cdr3_aa: CASSVGLAGEPYNEQFF

j_call: TRBJ1-5
d_call: .
clone_size: .
cdr3_length: 16
v_call: TRBV4-1
cdr3_nt: TGCGCCAGCAGCCCCCAAGAAGTAGGTAGCAATCAGCCCCAGCATTTT
cdr3_aa: CASSPQEVGSNQPQHF

j_call: TRBJ1-5
d_call: .
clone_size: few
cdr3_length: 12
v_call: TRBV6-7
cdr3_nt: TGTGCCAGCACCCAAATCGGTCAGCCCCAGCATTTT
cdr3_aa: CASTQIGQPQHF

j_call: TRBJ2-2
d_call: .
clone_size: .
cdr3_length: 15
v_call: TRBV19
cdr3_nt: TGTGCCAGTACCCTGGACATAGGTAAGACCGGGGAGCTGTTTTTT
cdr3_aa: CASTLDIGKTGELFF

j_call: TRBJ2-2
d_call: .
clone_size: .
cdr3_length: 13
v_call: TRBV7-8
cdr3_nt: TGTGCCAGCAGCCCGTACACGACCGGGGAGCTGTTTTTT
cdr3_aa: CASSPYTTGELFF

j_call: TRBJ2-7
d_call: .
clone_size: .
cdr3_length: 15
v_call: TRBV6-1
cdr3_nt: TGTGCCAGCAGTAAAATTCTGGGGGGTTCCTACGAGCAGTACTTC
cdr3_aa: CASSKILGGSYEQYF

j_call: TRBJ2-7
d_call: TRBD1
clone_size: .
cdr3_length: 13
v_call: TRBV6-1
cdr3_nt: TGTGCCAGCAGCTGGGACAGGGACTACGAGCAGTACTTC
cdr3_aa: CASSWDRDYEQYF

j_call: TRBJ1-2
d_call: .
clone_size: once
cdr3_length: 12
v_call: TRBV5-5
cdr3_nt: TGTGCCAGCAGCTACCGGGGCTCTGGCTACACCTTC
cdr3_aa: CASSYRGSGYTF

j_call: TRBJ2-7
d_call: TRBD2
clone_size: .
cdr3_length: 16
v_call: TRBV9
cdr3_nt: TGTGCCAGCAGCGTAGCGATGGGACTACCTCTCTCGGAGCAGTACTTC
cdr3_aa: CASSVAMGLPLSEQYF

j_call: TRBJ1-4
d_call: .
clone_size: .
cdr3_length: 14
v_call: TRBV11-2
cdr3_nt: TGTGCCAGCAGCTTATTTAACTTAGGGGAAAAACTGTTTTTT
cdr3_aa: CASSLFNLGEKLFF

j_call: TRBJ1-1
d_call: .
clone_size: few
cdr3_length: 16
v_call: TRBV5-8
cdr3_nt: TGTGCCAGCAGCAACCCCAGGGAGGGGACGAACACTGAAGCTTTCTTT
cdr3_aa: CASSNPREGTNTEAFF

j_call: TRBJ2-1
d_call: .
clone_size: .
cdr3_length: 16
v_call: TRBV5-1
cdr3_nt: TGCGCCAGCAGCTTGTTCCTAACGGTAACCTACAATGAGCAGTTCTTC
cdr3_aa: CASSLFLTVTYNEQFF

j_call: TRBJ1-4
d_call: .
clone_size: .
cdr3_length: 14
v_call: TRBV6-1
cdr3_nt: TGTGCCAGCCTACTCCGACAGTCAAATGAAAAACTGTTTTTT
cdr3_aa: CASLLRQSNEKLFF

j_call: TRBJ1-6
d_call: .
clone_size: .
cdr3_length: 16
v_call: TRBV5-6
cdr3_nt: TGTGCCAGCAGCTCGGGGAGGGGAGGCCATAATTCACCCCTCCACTTT
cdr3_aa: CASSSGRGGHNSPLHF

j_call: TRBJ1-2
d_call: .
clone_size: .
cdr3_length: 14
v_call: TRBV2
cdr3_nt: TGTGCCAGCAGTGAACAGAGAGTTAACTATGGCTACACCTTC
cdr3_aa: CASSEQRVNYGYTF

j_call: TRBJ2-7
d_call: .
clone_size: .
cdr3_length: 12
v_call: TRBV7-2
cdr3_nt: TGTGCCAGCAGCCCCGTATCCTACGAGCAGTACTTC
cdr3_aa: CASSPVSYEQYF